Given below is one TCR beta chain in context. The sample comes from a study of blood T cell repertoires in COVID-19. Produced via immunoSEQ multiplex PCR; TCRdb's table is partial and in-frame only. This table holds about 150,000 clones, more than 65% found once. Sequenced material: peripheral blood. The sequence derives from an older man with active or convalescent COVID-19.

CDR3 bases: TGTGCCAGCAGCTCCGACTCCCACAGGGGAAATGAAAAACTGTTTTTT. Encoded protein: CASSSDSHRGNEKLFF. This chain links TRBV7-2 with TRBJ1-4; 7 bases fit TRBD1. Germline V gene lookup returns CDR1 SGHTA and CDR2 FQGNSA. The CDR3 loop spans 16 amino acids. J gave up 5 bases and V 4 bases, and 10 bases lay outside the gene matches.